Presented here are 18 T cell receptor beta chains from one specimen sequenced in a study of T-cell reconstitution after alpha-beta-depleted transplantation in children. Molecular barcoding with unique molecular identifiers was used for the TCRbeta library. TCRdb reprocessed the PCR reads with MiXCR, giving one entry per CDR3 protein. This sample carries about 440,000 distinct CDR3 sequences, 43% of them seen once, and the ten largest clones take under 35%. The material was PBMCs, obtained before TCRalphabeta/CD19-depleted stem cell transplant. All receptors come from a girl aged 2-10 years with aplastic anemia, due to receive a stem cell transplant.

The J gene is TRBJ2-3, the V gene TRBV29-1, with unresolved D. The CDR3 contains 14 residues. Germline V gene data show CDR1 as SQVTM and CDR2 as ANQGSEA. V gave up 7 bases and J gave up 0 bases, with 14 bases separating them. CDR3 nucleotide sequence: TGCAGCGCTTCACTTCTTACTAGCACAGATACGCAGTATTTT. This gives the protein CSASLLTSTDTQYF.

This rearrangement joins TRBV5-5 to TRBJ1-5, with D maybe TRBD1 (5 bases). The CDR3 is made up of 15 amino acids. The V gene lost 0 bases and the J gene lost 4 bases, with 11 bases spanning the gap. Germline lookup yields CDR1 SGHKS and CDR2 YYEKEE (reference sequence). CDR3 loop: CASSLVTGGNQPQHF. The CDR3 nucleotides are TGTGCCAGCAGCTTGGTTACAGGCGGGAATCAGCCCCAGCATTTT.

This clonotype has just one count. The chain recombines TRBV28 with TRBJ2-3; D may be TRBD2 (6 bases). V lost 3 bases to trimming and J lost 2 bases, with 12 bases between them. The V gene's germline CDR1 is MDHEN and CDR2 SYDVKM. This CDR3 is 15 amino acids long. The CDR3 DNA sequence: TGTGCCAGCAGTTTGGCGGGGAGGCACACAGATACGCAGTATTTT. This translates into CASSLAGRHTDTQYF.

There are many counts of this clonotype. This chain links TRBV7-9 with TRBJ2-6, with TRBD1 as a possible D gene (5 bases). The V gene's germline CDR1 is SEHNR and CDR2 FQNEAQ (reference sequence). The CDR3 length is 16 residues. V lost 1 base, J lost 2 bases, and 9 bases lay in between. CDR3 loop: CASSLVGPTGANVLTF. CDR3 DNA: TGTGCCAGCAGCTTAGTGGGGCCTACTGGGGCCAACGTCCTGACTTTC.

The chain recombines TRBV20-1 with TRBJ2-7; D unclear. V dropped 0 bases and J dropped 0 bases, with 9 bases sitting between them. This CDR3 spans 14 amino acids. Germline V lookup: CDR1 DFQATT, CDR2 SNEGSKA (reference sequence). The CDR3 DNA sequence: TGCAGTGCTAGAGACGTGCGGAGCTCCTACGAGCAGTACTTC. Amino acid sequence: CSARDVRSSYEQYF.

There are many counts of this clonotype. The V gene is TRBV12-3 or TRBV12-4, the J gene TRBJ1-3; no firm D call. The CDR3 runs 13 residues. V gave up 6 bases and J gave up 0 bases, with 6 bases separating them. Written as DNA, the CDR3 is TGTGCCAGCAGCGACATCTCTGGAAACACCATATATTTT. Encoded protein: CASSDISGNTIYF.

This clonotype came up a few times. The V and J genes are TRBV6-1 and TRBJ1-1, with a tentative D call TRBD1 (6 bases). This CDR3 spans 17 amino acids. Germline values: CDR1 MNHNS, CDR2 SASEGT. V lost 6 bases, J lost 4 bases, and 24 bases lay in between. The CDR3: CASSPNRFGGTSTEAFF. The CDR3 DNA reads as TGTGCCAGCAGCCCAAATAGGTTTGGGGGCACTAGCACTGAAGCTTTCTTT.

This clonotype came up many times. The chain couples TRBV5-1 to TRBJ2-4; 8 bases are shared with TRBD2. Germline V gene lookup returns CDR1 SGHRS and CDR2 YFSETQ. The CDR3 is 15 residues long. V shed 2 bases and J 1 base; nucleotides not matched to a gene: 2. The CDR3 DNA is TGCGCCAGCAGCTTAGGCGGGAGGGCCAAAAACATTCAGTACTTC. It specifies CASSLGGRAKNIQYF.

This clonotype was observed at least ten times. This chain uses TRBV4-2 with TRBJ2-7; no definite D call. Germline V gene data show CDR1 as LGHNA and CDR2 as YNFKEQ. V dropped 0 bases and J dropped 4 bases, with 7 bases sitting between them. The CDR3 consists of 13 residues. CDR3: CASSQDKGYEQYF. CDR3 bases: TGTGCCAGCAGCCAAGATAAAGGGTACGAGCAGTACTTC.

In its sample, this clonotype was seen a few times. The genes are TRBV7-6 and TRBJ1-2; D unclear. Trimming took off 10 bases at V and 7 bases at J, with 22 bases between the two ends. The CDR3 runs 14 residues. The V gene's germline CDR1 is SGHVS and CDR2 FNYEAQ. The CDR3 DNA follows: TGTGCCACCCCCCGGGCCGGGTCGAGCGGTGGCTACACCTTC. Residues: CATPRAGSSGGYTF.

The chain combines TRBV19 with TRBJ1-1; D is uncertain. The CDR3 contains 15 residues. The V end lost 5 bases, the J end lost 0 bases, and 13 bases lay between the germline ends. Germline V gives CDR1 LNHDA, CDR2 SQIVND (reference sequence). Here the CDR3 reads CASSSFFPMNTEAFF. In nucleotides, the CDR3 is TGTGCCAGTAGTTCTTTTTTTCCTATGAACACTGAAGCTTTCTTT. The entire variable domain, with the rest obtained from reference TRBV19 and TRBJ1-1, is as follows: DGGITQSPKYLFRKEGQNVTLSCEQNLNHDAMYWYRQDPGQGLRLIYYSQIVNDFQKGDIAEGYSVSREKKESFPLTVTSAQKNPTAFYLCASSSFFPMNTEAFFGQGTRLTVV.

The V gene is TRBV9, the J gene TRBJ2-5; TRBD2 might be the D (6 bases). There are 13 residues in the CDR3. The V gene lost 0 bases and the J gene lost 5 bases, with 8 bases spanning the gap. CDR1 and CDR2 from the germline V gene are SGDLS and YYNGEE. CDR3 DNA sequence: TGTGCCAGCAGCGTAGGACTAGTTGAGACCCAGTACTTC. Amino acids: CASSVGLVETQYF.

DNA for the CDR3: TGCGCCAGCAGCTTCAGGCAGGGACTTCCAGATACGCAGTATTTT. It codes for CASSFRQGLPDTQYF. The chain employs TRBV5-1 and TRBJ2-3; TRBD2 might be the D (6 bases). The CDR3 covers 15 residues. V was cut by 2 bases and J by 4 bases, with 14 bases left in between. CDR1 and CDR2 from the germline V gene are SGHRS and YFSETQ. Complete variable domain (other parts from reference TRBV5-1 and TRBJ2-3): KAGVTQTPRYLIKTRGQQVTLSCSPISGHRSVSWYQQTPGQGLQFLFEYFSETQRNKGNFPGRFSGRQFSNSRSEMNVSTLELGDSALYLCASSFRQGLPDTQYFGPGTRLTVL.

This chain connects TRBV6-5 to TRBJ1-1; D is possibly TRBD1 (6 bases). The V gene's germline CDR1 is MNHEY and CDR2 SVGAGI. This CDR3 contains 14 residues. V was cut by 6 bases and J by 1 base, with 12 bases left in between. CDR3 residues: CASSRQDSNTEAFF. CDR3 nucleotides: TGTGCCAGCAGCCGACAGGACTCGAACACTGAAGCTTTCTTT.

The table lists this clonotype with many counts. The chain employs TRBV10-3 and TRBJ2-4; D is unresolved. This CDR3 contains 17 residues. The V gene's germline CDR1 is ENHRY and CDR2 SYGVKD. Trimming took off 0 bases at V and 0 bases at J, with 12 bases between the two ends. The CDR3 DNA sequence: TGTGCCATCAGTGAGTCGATCCAGAATCTAGCCAAAAACATTCAGTACTTC. It translates to CAISESIQNLAKNIQYF.

This clonotype was observed a few times. The rearrangement links TRBV6-5 to TRBJ2-1; D is unclear. Germline CDR1 is MNHEY and CDR2 is SVGAGI. CDR3 length equals 11 residues. V lost 6 bases to trimming and J lost 10 bases, with 10 bases between them. CDR3 nucleotides: TGTGCCAGCAGCCGTGGTCGGGAGCAGTTCTTC. Its translation: CASSRGREQFF.

The gene calls are TRBV20-1 and TRBJ2-6; D perhaps matches TRBD1 (6 bases). This CDR3 region has 16 residues. The germline V and J ends were trimmed by 3 bases and 1 base, with 13 bases remaining between them. The germline CDR1 and CDR2 sequences are DFQATT and SNEGSKA (reference sequence). DNA for the CDR3: TGCAGTGCTAGGGACAGAGAACGGTCTGGGGCCAACGTCCTGACTTTC. This encodes CSARDRERSGANVLTF.

This sequence joins TRBV30 and TRBJ2-7, with no clear D. Germline CDR1 GTSNPN, CDR2 SVGIG (reference sequence). V gave up 1 base and J gave up 5 bases, with 15 bases separating them. The CDR3 runs to 14 residues. CDR3 loop: CAWSAPRITDEQYF. Here the CDR3 DNA reads TGTGCCTGGAGTGCCCCTCGAATTACGGACGAGCAGTACTTC. Based on the CDR3 plus reference TRBV30 and TRBJ2-7, the full variable domain is SQTIHQWPATLVQPVGSPLSLECTVEGTSNPNLYWYRQAAGRGLQLLFYSVGIGQISSEVPQNLSASRPQDRQFILSSKKLLLSDSGFYLCAWSAPRITDEQYFGPGTRLTVT.